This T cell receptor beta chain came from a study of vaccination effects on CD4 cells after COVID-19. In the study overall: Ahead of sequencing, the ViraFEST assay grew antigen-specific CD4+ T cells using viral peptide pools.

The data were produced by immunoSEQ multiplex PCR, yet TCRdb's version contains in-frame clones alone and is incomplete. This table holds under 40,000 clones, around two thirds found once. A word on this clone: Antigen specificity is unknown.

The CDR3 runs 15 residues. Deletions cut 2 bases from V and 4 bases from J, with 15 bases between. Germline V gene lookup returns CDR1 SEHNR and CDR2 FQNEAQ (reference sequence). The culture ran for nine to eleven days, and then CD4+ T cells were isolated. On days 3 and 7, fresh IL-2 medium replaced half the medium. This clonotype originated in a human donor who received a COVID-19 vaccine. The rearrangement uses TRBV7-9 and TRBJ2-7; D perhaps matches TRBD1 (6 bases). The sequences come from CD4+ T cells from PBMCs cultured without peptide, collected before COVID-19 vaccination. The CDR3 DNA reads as TGTGCCAGCAGCTTAAGGGCAGGGGATAATTACGAGCAGTACTTC. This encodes CASSLRAGDNYEQYF.